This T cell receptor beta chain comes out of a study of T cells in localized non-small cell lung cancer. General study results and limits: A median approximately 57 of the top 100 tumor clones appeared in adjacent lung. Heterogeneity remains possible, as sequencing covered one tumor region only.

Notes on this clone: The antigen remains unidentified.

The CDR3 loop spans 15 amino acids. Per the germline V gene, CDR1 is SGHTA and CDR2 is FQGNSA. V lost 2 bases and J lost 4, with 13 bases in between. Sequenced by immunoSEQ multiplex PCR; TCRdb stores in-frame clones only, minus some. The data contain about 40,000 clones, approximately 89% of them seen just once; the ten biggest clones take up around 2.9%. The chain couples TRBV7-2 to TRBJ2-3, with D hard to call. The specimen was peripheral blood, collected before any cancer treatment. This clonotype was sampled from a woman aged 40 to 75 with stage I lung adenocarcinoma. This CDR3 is CASSLTFGSADTQYF. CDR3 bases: TGTGCCAGCAGCTTAACTTTCGGGTCAGCAGATACGCAGTATTTT.